The T cell receptor beta chain described here comes from a study of a mutant IDH1 vaccine in newly diagnosed glioma. The overall study: Administration of eight vaccinations to patients took place in weeks 1, 3, 5, 7, 11, 15, 19, 23. Treatment recipients were around 62% male and around 40% female, and their mean age was about 39 years.

In regard to this clone: Its antigen remains unknown.

CDR3 length: 17 residues. Germline V gene sequence: CDR1 MDHEN, CDR2 SYDVKM. Between the trimmed V and J ends, which lost 4 bases and 0 bases, there was a span of 16 bases. Time point given: week 5, during vaccination. In the vaccine, a single dose held 300 ug of the mutant IDH1 20-mer peptide, along with topical imiquimod. Each donor presented with a new WHO grade 3 or 4 astrocytoma that tested IDH1-mutant and showed ATRX loss. Sequenced by immunoSEQ multiplex PCR; TCRdb stores in-frame clones only, minus some. The sample has about 30,000 clones; around 87% are singletons. General study findings and limits: Among all patients, vaccine-induced immune responses occurred in approximately 94%.

V and J are TRBV28 and TRBJ1-3, with D tentatively TRBD1 (5 bases). The receptor was isolated from a woman in her 40s with glioma. Some clones in this sample may be carry-over from other donors' samples. The sample consisted of peripheral blood mononuclear cells (PBMCs), taken from a glioma patient whose treatment included an IDH1 peptide vaccine. This CDR3 reads CASSSPADSSSGNTIYF. DNA of the CDR3: TGTGCCAGCAGTTCCCCCGCTGACAGTTCCTCTGGAAACACCATATATTTT.